Each of the 10 T cell receptor beta chains below was sequenced from the same sample in a study of early stage breast cancer tumors (dated by TCRdb to about 2017). Libraries were constructed by the immunoSEQ multiplex PCR assay. TCRdb stores this immuneACCESS table with in-frame sequences only. Part of the clones is absent; in the studies checked, under half of the shortfall reflects unresolved V genes, and no reason is known for the rest. The sample table records about 72,000 clones; roughly three quarters of these occur just once. The ten largest clones capture 3.5% of the sample. Sequenced sample: blood. The receptors were gathered from a person in their sixties with breast cancer.

This clone was counted only a few times. V is TRBV5-1 and J is TRBJ2-7, with TRBD1 matching 8 bases. Germline V gene data show CDR1 as SGHRS and CDR2 as YFSETQ. The V segment lost 0 bases and the J segment 3 bases; nucleotides outside the gene matches: 2. The CDR3 sequence is 14 residues long. The CDR3 is CASSLATGGYEQYF. In DNA, the CDR3 is TGCGCCAGCAGCTTGGCCACAGGGGGCTACGAGCAGTACTTC.

This chain uses TRBV28 with TRBJ1-1, with D possibly matching TRBD1 (5 bases). The CDR3 is 13 amino acids. Trimming took off 6 bases at V and 0 bases at J, with 8 bases between the two ends. CDR1 is MDHEN and CDR2 is SYDVKM in the germline V gene. The CDR3 spells CASRTEMNTEAFF. The CDR3 coding sequence is TGTGCCAGCAGGACAGAGATGAACACTGAAGCTTTCTTT.

V and J are TRBV5-1 and TRBJ2-5, with 9 bases identical to TRBD1. The V gene's germline CDR1 is SGHRS and CDR2 YFSETQ. This CDR3 is 15 amino acids long. V was clipped by 3 bases and J by 5 bases; unmatched bases: 8. The CDR3, as DNA: TGCGCCAGCAGCTCCGGGAGGACAGGGGTCGAGACCCAGTACTTC. Residues: CASSSGRTGVETQYF.

The chain joins TRBV28 to TRBJ1-5, with D tentatively TRBD1 (6 bases). The germline V and J ends were trimmed by 2 bases and 6 bases, with 14 bases remaining between them. The CDR3 consists of 15 residues. Germline V gene data show CDR1 as MDHEN and CDR2 as SYDVKM. CDR3 bases: TGTGCCAGCAGTTTACGGCGCAGGGGAGGTCAGCCCCAGCATTTT. Amino acid sequence: CASSLRRRGGQPQHF.

V and J are TRBV7-2 and TRBJ2-3, with a possible D match to TRBD1 (5 bases). Trimming stripped 6 bases from V and 5 bases from J, with 27 bases between. Germline V gives CDR1 SGHTA, CDR2 FQGNSA. CDR3 length equals 18 residues. The CDR3 DNA sequence: TGTGCCAGCAGGTCCATTTGGGGCAGCCACCGTGAAGAAGATACGCAGTATTTT. Its translation is CASRSIWGSHREEDTQYF.

This chain links TRBV27 with TRBJ1-1; TRBD1 might be the D (6 bases). CDR1 is MNHEY and CDR2 is SMNVEV in the germline V gene (reference sequence). The CDR3 is made up of 14 amino acids. Deletions cut 6 bases from V and 1 base from J, with 12 bases between. The CDR3 spells CASRLARGNTEAFF. For the CDR3, the DNA is TGTGCCAGCAGATTAGCCAGGGGGAACACTGAAGCTTTCTTT.

This CDR3 reads CASSPSGQGSYGYTF. CDR3 sequence (DNA): TGTGCCAGCAGTCCCTCGGGACAGGGGAGCTATGGCTACACCTTC. The chain carries TRBV27 and TRBJ1-2; 10 nucleotides line up with TRBD1. Germline V gene sequence: CDR1 MNHEY, CDR2 SMNVEV (reference sequence). There are 15 residues in the CDR3. V lost 5 bases, J lost 4 bases, and 7 bases stayed unmatched.

The V and J genes are TRBV27 and TRBJ1-6, with TRBD1 as a possible D gene (6 bases). V was clipped by 4 bases and J by 10 bases, with 14 bases between them. The V gene's germline CDR1 is MNHEY and CDR2 SMNVEV (reference sequence). The CDR3 loop spans 14 amino acids. CDR3 loop: CASSSPGGRSPLHF. CDR3 bases: TGTGCCAGCAGTTCCCCGGGGGGCAGATCACCCCTCCACTTT.

This clone was picked up one time. The chain uses TRBV19 and TRBJ2-1; possibly TRBD2 for D (6 bases). Germline CDR1 and CDR2: LNHDA and SQIVND (reference sequence). The CDR3 has 14 residues. The ends were cut back, 1 base at V and 7 bases at J, with 11 bases in the middle. The CDR3 reads CASSIVGGTNEQFF. DNA for the CDR3: TGTGCCAGTAGTATAGTGGGGGGAACGAATGAGCAGTTCTTC.

The chain is built from TRBV5-1 and TRBJ2-5; 9 bases align to TRBD1. The ends lost 2 bases at V and 6 bases at J; junction bases unmatched: 8. CDR3 length: 15 residues. In germline, CDR1 is SGHRS, CDR2 YFSETQ. The CDR3 DNA is TGCGCCAGCAGCTTCACAGGGGGCTGGGGCCAGACCCAGTACTTC. It encodes CASSFTGGWGQTQYF.